One and the same sample provided the 14 T cell receptor beta chains below, sequenced in a study of vaccination and CD4 T cells after COVID-19. The treatment is: approximately nine-day PBMC culture with coronavirus spike peptide pools or control peptides (ViraFEST assay). Prior to the COVID-19 pandemic (2011-2018), the unexposed donor's CD4+ T cells were collected. Their specific antigens are unknown. Cultured CD4+ T cell DNA underwent sequencing with the Oncomine TCR Beta short-read assay. Using the QIAamp micro DNA kit, genomic DNA was extracted from the CD4+ T cells that had been cultured. TCRdb reprocessed the PCR reads via MiXCR and lists one record per CDR3 protein. The sample holds some 10,000 distinct CDR3 sequences; around a third are singletons and the top ten take 16%. Sequencing was done on a sample of CD4+ T cells from blood, cultured in vitro. The receptor set was obtained from a human donor in good health.

The gene calls are TRBV7-6 and TRBJ2-5; D is unresolved. The CDR3 is 14 amino acids. The V gene lost 1 base and the J gene lost 1 base, with 7 bases spanning the gap. Germline CDR1 reads SGHVS; CDR2 reads FNYEAQ. The CDR3 nucleotides are TGTGCCAGCAGCTTAGGAAACTTCCAAGAGACCCAGTACTTC. Protein sequence: CASSLGNFQETQYF. Full variable domain (rest looked up from reference TRBV7-6 and TRBJ2-5): GAGVSQSPRYKVTKRGQDVALRCDPISGHVSLYWYRQALGQGPEFLTYFNYEAQQDKSGLPNDRFSAERPEGSISTLTIQRTEQRDSAMYRCASSLGNFQETQYFGPGTRLLVL.

The rearrangement uses TRBV2 and TRBJ2-5, with 9 bases identical to TRBD1. Germline V gives CDR1 SNHLY, CDR2 FYNNEI. The J segment lost 0 bases and the V segment lost 7 bases, leaving 12 bases of the junction unmatched. The CDR3 consists of 17 residues. The CDR3 reads CASIPRDRARDQETQYF. CDR3 DNA sequence: TGTGCCAGCATTCCCCGGGACAGGGCGCGCGACCAAGAGACCCAGTACTTC.

The chain recombines TRBV20-1 with TRBJ2-1; TRBD2 aligns across 7 bases. There are 13 residues in the CDR3. Germline-derived CDR1 and CDR2 are DFQATT and SNEGSKA (reference sequence). V lost 5 bases to trimming and J lost 10 bases; unmatched junction nucleotides: 11. Written as DNA, the CDR3 is TGCAGTGCTTCCGGGACTAAGAAAAAAGAGCAGTTCTTC. Translation gives CSASGTKKKEQFF.

This clonotype was counted only a few times. V is TRBV7-6 and J is TRBJ2-7; 7 nucleotides match TRBD1. Trimming took 3 bases from V and 3 from J; bases not matched to a gene: 5. This CDR3 contains 14 residues. Germline assignment: CDR1 SGHVS and CDR2 FNYEAQ. The chain's CDR3 is CASSFTGAHYEQYF. The CDR3 DNA reads TGTGCCAGCAGCTTTACAGGGGCACACTACGAGCAGTACTTC.

The rearrangement joins TRBV20-1 to TRBJ2-7; 7 positions agree with TRBD1. CDR1 and CDR2 (germline): DFQATT, SNEGSKA (reference sequence). The CDR3 is 15 amino acids. V trimming: 0 bases; J trimming: 1 base; junction bases outside the gene matches: 6. The CDR3 DNA is TGCAGTGCTAGAGATCCTGTGGACAGGTCCTACGAGCAGTACTTC. As protein: CSARDPVDRSYEQYF.

This clonotype has more than one count but fewer than ten. The J gene is TRBJ2-7, the V gene TRBV27; 7 bases fit TRBD2. The germline gives CDR1 MNHEY, CDR2 SMNVEV (reference sequence). The CDR3 is 15 residues long. Losses at the gene ends were 7 bases for V and 4 bases for J; bases not matched to a gene: 13. The CDR3 protein is CASTPRGSSIYEQYF. In DNA, the CDR3 is TGTGCCAGCACCCCCCGCGGGAGTAGTATATACGAGCAGTACTTC.

On this clonotype: An end of the junction differs from the germline gene, which may be a read error. V is TRBV2 and J is TRBJ2-7; TRBD2 aligns across 7 bases. Germline loops: CDR1 SNHLY, CDR2 FYNNEI. The CDR3 loop spans 13 amino acids. Here the CDR3 reads CASSETAGYGQYF. In DNA form, the CDR3 reads TGTGCCAGCAGTGAGACAGCGGGATACGGGCAGTACTTC.

This clonotype was seen only a few times. The genes are TRBV4-3 and TRBJ1-2; perhaps TRBD1 as D (5 bases). The CDR3 contains 12 residues. Germline-derived CDR1 and CDR2 are LGHNA and YSLEER. The ends were cut back, 6 bases at V and 6 bases at J, with 11 bases in the middle. The CDR3 reads CASRGGSDGYTF. CDR3 bases: TGCGCCAGCAGGGGGGGGTCGGATGGCTACACCTTC.

In this sample, this clonotype turned up a few times. This chain joins TRBV20-1 and TRBJ2-3; 9 nucleotides match TRBD2. The CDR3 consists of 15 residues. J gave up 5 bases and V 3 bases, and 9 bases lay outside the gene matches. Germline lookup yields CDR1 DFQATT and CDR2 SNEGSKA (reference sequence). Here the CDR3 DNA reads TGCAGTGCTAGCCGGGTAGCGGGAGATATAGATACGCAGTATTTT. It translates to CSASRVAGDIDTQYF.

The chain recombines TRBV18 with TRBJ1-2; TRBD1 matches 12 bases. After removal of 3 bases from V and 7 bases from J, the junction contained 9 bases not matched to a gene. Germline V gene sequence: CDR1 KGHSH, CDR2 LQKENI. This CDR3 has 16 amino acids. The CDR3 DNA follows: TGTGCCAGCTCACCCATTGGGGGACAGGGGGCAGGTGGCTACACCTTC. Translated, it gives CASSPIGGQGAGGYTF.

This clonotype appeared a few times. The rearrangement links TRBV10-3 to TRBJ1-6; D not resolved. The CDR3 has 14 amino acids. Germline-derived CDR1 and CDR2 are ENHRY and SYGVKD. With 7 bases removed from V and 6 bases from J, the gap between germline ends came to 13 bases. For the CDR3, the DNA is TGTGCCATCACCCCGAATCCTAGTAATTCACCCCTCCACTTT. Translating it yields CAITPNPSNSPLHF.

This clonotype was found a few times. The chain employs TRBV11-2 and TRBJ2-7; 7 bases are a match to TRBD2. Germline assignment: CDR1 SGHAT and CDR2 FQNNGV. The CDR3 covers 16 residues. The V gene end was trimmed by 2 bases and the J gene end by 4 bases; junction bases not matched to a gene: 11. In DNA, the CDR3 is TGTGCCAGCAGCTTACGTGGGAGGGACCCAATTTACGAGCAGTACTTC. Translating gives CASSLRGRDPIYEQYF.

This clonotype was counted a few times. One end of the junction fails to match germline, which may point to a read error. The rearrangement links TRBV20-1 to TRBJ2-3; 8 positions match TRBD2. The CDR3 runs to 15 residues. CDR1 is DFQATT, CDR2 SNEGSKA, per germline (reference sequence). The CDR3 sequence: CSARRWLAGTYTQYF. The CDR3, as DNA: TGCAGTGCTAGGCGGTGGCTAGCGGGCACATATACGCAGTATTTT.

The J gene is TRBJ2-1, the V gene TRBV6-2 or TRBV6-3; weak D call: TRBD1 (6 bases). The CDR3 consists of 14 residues. Germline loops: CDR1 MNHEY, CDR2 SVGEGT. Trimming took off 6 bases at V and 0 bases at J, with 9 bases between the two ends. The CDR3 nucleotides read TGTGCCAGCAGGAGGGGGAGCTCCTACAATGAGCAGTTCTTC. Translated, it gives CASRRGSSYNEQFF.